The clone carrying this TCR beta chain was seen a few times. Its cognate antigen is unknown. These data belong to a study of T cells after yellow fever vaccination. General study findings and limits: In post-booster samples, most primary-vaccination clones reappeared (96% CD4, about 90% CD8).

MiXCR, applied by TCRdb to the 5' RACE reads, yields one record per CDR3 protein. The sample has about 350,000 distinct CDR3 sequences, 8% to 9.5% seen once; the top ten hold about 16%. The junction had 6 bases not matched to a gene; V was cut back by 5 bases and J by 6 bases. This CDR3 region has 14 residues. The chain recombines TRBV12-3 or TRBV12-4 with TRBJ2-2; TRBD1 agrees at 7 bases. The sequencing here drew on PBMCs, taken approximately 47 days after the first yellow fever vaccination. The source is a man aged 18 to 30 who received the YFV17D yellow fever vaccine. CDR3 nucleotides: TGTGCCAGCAGTCCCCTACAGGGGTCCGGGGAGCTGTTTTTT. This sequence encodes CASSPLQGSGELFF.